Sequencing of this T cell receptor beta chain was carried out in a study of cytomegalovirus exposure and HLA in healthy donors. Details on this clone: Its antigen is still unknown.

Looked up from germline, CDR1 is SGHAT and CDR2 is FQNNGV. The V end was cut by 8 bases, the J end by 3 bases, with 14 bases between. This CDR3 is built from 14 residues. Study results and limitations: Altogether, around 160 TCR beta chains were recorded as cytomegalovirus-associated.

Some clones are missing from TCRdb's copy, which holds only in-frame ones; the method was immunoSEQ multiplex PCR. The repertoire holds around 150,000 clones, about 90% seen once, with about a tenth in the top ten. The sequence was obtained from a woman between 18 and 30 years old in good health and CMV-seropositive. The sequencing sample was made of PBMCs. This chain links TRBV11-2 with TRBJ2-1; D is possibly TRBD2 (5 bases). Here the CDR3 DNA reads TGTGCCAGCGCCAGCGGAGGCCTCTACAATGAGCAGTTCTTC. This encodes CASASGGLYNEQFF.